Sequencing of this T cell receptor (beta chain) was carried out in a study of shared T cell receptors in the human thymus. Germline CDR1 MGHDK, CDR2 SYGVNS. This CDR3 region has 9 residues. Deletions cut 5 bases from V and 7 bases from J, with 3 bases between. Profiling relied on immunoSEQ multiplex PCR, and the TCRdb table lists in-frame clones only, not all of them. This table has some 640,000 clones, more than 75% appearing once. The sample was also reused in another study, on human thymus T cells.

This receptor was obtained from a boy in the first two years of life with a congenital heart defect. The chain employs TRBV25-1 and TRBJ2-7; no firm D call. Sequenced material: thymocytes. CDR3 amino acids: CASSREQYF. CDR3 in DNA: TGTGCCAGCAGTCGGGAGCAGTACTTC.